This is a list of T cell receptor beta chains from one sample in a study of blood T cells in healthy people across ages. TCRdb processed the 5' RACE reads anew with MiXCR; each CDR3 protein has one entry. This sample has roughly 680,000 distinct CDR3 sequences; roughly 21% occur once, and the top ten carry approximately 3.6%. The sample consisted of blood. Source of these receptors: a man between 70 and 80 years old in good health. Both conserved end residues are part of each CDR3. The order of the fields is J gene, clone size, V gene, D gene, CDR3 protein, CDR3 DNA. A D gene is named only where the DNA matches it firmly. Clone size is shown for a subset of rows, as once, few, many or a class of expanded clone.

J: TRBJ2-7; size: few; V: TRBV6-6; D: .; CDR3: CASSRDLPKYEQYF; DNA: TGTGCCAGCAGTAGGGACTTACCCAAATACGAGCAGTACTTC
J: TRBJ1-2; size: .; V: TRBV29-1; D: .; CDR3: CSVDRDRRGYTF; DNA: TGCAGCGTTGACAGGGACCGGCGTGGCTACACCTTC
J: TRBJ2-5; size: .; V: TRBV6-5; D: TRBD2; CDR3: CASSYSRPGLAQETQYF; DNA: TGTGCCAGCAGTTACTCGCGACCGGGACTAGCGCAAGAGACCCAGTACTTC
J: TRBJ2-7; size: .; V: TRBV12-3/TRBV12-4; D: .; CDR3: CASSNEQYF; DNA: TGTGCCAGCAGTAACGAGCAGTACTTC
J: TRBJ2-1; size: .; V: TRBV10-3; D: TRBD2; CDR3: CAISEFSSGTPKGNEQFF; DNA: TGTGCCATCAGTGAGTTTTCTAGCGGGACCCCTAAAGGCAATGAGCAGTTCTTC
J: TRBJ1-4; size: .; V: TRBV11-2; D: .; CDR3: CASSLGRQEKLFF; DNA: TGTGCCAGCAGCTTGGGACGGCAGGAAAAACTGTTTTTT
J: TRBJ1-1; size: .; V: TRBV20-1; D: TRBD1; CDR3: CSARDVDRMNTEAFF; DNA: TGCAGTGCTAGAGATGTGGACAGGATGAACACTGAAGCTTTCTTT
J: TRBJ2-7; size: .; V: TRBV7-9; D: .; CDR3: CASSLGQSHEQYF; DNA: TGTGCCAGCAGCTTGGGACAATCCCACGAGCAGTACTTC
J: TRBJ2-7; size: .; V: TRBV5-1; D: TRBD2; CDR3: CASSFITAGDAEQYF; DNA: TGCGCCAGCAGCTTCATCACAGCGGGAGATGCCGAGCAGTACTTC
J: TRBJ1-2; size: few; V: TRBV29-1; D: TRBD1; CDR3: CSGRTGDYGYTF; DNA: TGCAGCGGAAGAACAGGGGACTATGGCTACACCTTC
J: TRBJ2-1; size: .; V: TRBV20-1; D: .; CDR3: CSARPSSYNEQFF; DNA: TGCAGTGCTAGACCGAGCTCCTACAATGAGCAGTTCTTC